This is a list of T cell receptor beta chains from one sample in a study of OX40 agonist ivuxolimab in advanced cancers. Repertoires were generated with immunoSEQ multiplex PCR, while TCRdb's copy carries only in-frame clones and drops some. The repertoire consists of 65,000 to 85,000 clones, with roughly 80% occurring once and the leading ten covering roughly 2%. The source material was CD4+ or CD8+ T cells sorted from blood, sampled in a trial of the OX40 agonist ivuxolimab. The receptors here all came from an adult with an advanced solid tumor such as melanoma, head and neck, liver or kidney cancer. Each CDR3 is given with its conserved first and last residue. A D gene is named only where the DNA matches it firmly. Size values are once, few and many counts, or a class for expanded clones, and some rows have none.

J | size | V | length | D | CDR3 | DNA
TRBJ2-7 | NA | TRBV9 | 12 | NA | CASSTDLYEQYF | TGTGCCAGCAGCACAGATCTCTACGAGCAGTACTTC
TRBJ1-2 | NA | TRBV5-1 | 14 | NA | CASSLESRSYGYTF | TGCGCCAGCAGCTTGGAGAGCAGATCCTATGGCTACACCTTC
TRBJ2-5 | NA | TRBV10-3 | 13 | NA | CAVSRGDGETQYF | TGTGCCGTCTCGAGAGGGGACGGCGAGACCCAGTACTTC
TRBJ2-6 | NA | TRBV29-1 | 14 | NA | CSVGGGAGANVLTF | TGCAGCGTTGGTGGGGGGGCCGGGGCCAACGTCCTGACTTTC
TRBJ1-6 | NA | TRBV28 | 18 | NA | CASSLRWGASSYNSPLHF | TGTGCCAGCAGTCTACGATGGGGGGCCAGCTCCTATAATTCACCCCTCCACTTT
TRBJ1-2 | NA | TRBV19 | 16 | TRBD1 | CASSMGQGAPNYGYTF | TGTGCCAGTAGTATGGGACAGGGGGCTCCTAACTATGGCTACACCTTC
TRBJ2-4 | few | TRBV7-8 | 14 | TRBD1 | CASSLLQGQNIQYF | TGTGCCAGCAGCTTATTACAGGGGCAAAACATTCAGTACTTC
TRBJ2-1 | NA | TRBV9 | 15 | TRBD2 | CASSTTSGGYNEQFF | TGTGCCAGCAGCACGACTAGCGGAGGCTACAATGAGCAGTTCTTC
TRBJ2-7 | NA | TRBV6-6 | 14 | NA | CASSYSRGNNEQYF | TGTGCCAGCAGTTACTCCCGGGGTAACAACGAGCAGTACTTC
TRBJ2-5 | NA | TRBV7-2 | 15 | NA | CASTLGGGREETQYF | TGTGCCAGCACCTTGGGGGGGGGCCGAGAAGAGACCCAGTACTTC
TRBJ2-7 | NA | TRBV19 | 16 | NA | CASSIAGVLISYEQYF | TGTGCCAGTAGTATAGCAGGGGTCCTAATCTCCTACGAGCAGTACTTC
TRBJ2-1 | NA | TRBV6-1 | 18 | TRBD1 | CASSEEKGDRGQFDEQFF | TGTGCCAGCAGTGAAGAAAAGGGAGACAGGGGGCAATTCGATGAGCAGTTCTTC
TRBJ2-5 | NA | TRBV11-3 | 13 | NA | CASSLGGYETQYF | TGTGCCAGCAGCTTAGGAGGGTATGAGACCCAGTACTTC
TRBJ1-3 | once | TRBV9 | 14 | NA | CASSVSSSGNTIYF | TGTGCCAGCAGCGTAAGCAGTTCCGGAAACACCATATATTTT
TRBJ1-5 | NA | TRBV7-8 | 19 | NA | CASSLWRGGYIDSNQPQHF | TGTGCCAGCAGCTTATGGAGGGGGGGATACATTGATAGCAATCAGCCCCAGCATTTT
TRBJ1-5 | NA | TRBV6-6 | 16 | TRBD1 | CASSQRQGYSNQPQHF | TGTGCCAGCAGTCAACGACAGGGCTATAGCAATCAGCCCCAGCATTTT
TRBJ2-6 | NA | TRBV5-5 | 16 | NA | CASSFSPRVGANVLTF | TGTGCCAGCAGCTTTTCCCCAAGGGTTGGGGCCAACGTCCTGACTTTC
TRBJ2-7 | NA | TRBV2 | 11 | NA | CASSLQPEQYF | TGTGCCAGCAGCCTCCAGCCTGAGCAGTACTTC
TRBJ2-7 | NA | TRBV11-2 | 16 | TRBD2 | CASSPRPGLTSYEQYF | TGTGCCAGCAGCCCTAGGCCGGGACTAACTTCCTACGAGCAGTACTTC
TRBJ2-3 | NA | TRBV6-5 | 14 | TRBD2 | CAGNPSGRAGQQYF | TGTGCCGGCAACCCAAGCGGGAGGGCGGGTCAGCAGTATTTT
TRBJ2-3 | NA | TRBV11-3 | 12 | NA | CASSLSTDTQYF | TGTGCCAGCAGCTTAAGCACAGATACGCAGTATTTT
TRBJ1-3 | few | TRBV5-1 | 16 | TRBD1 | CASRHGQGGISDTIYF | TGCGCCAGCAGGCACGGACAGGGGGGGATATCAGACACCATATATTTT
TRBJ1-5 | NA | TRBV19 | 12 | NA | CASDTRGQPQHF | TGTGCCAGTGACACCCGAGGTCAGCCCCAGCATTTT
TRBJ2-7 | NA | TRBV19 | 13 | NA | CASSYGRTYEQYF | TGTGCCAGTAGTTACGGTCGAACCTACGAGCAGTACTTC
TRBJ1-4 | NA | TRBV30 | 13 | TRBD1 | CAWSGGTAEKLFF | TGTGCCTGGAGTGGTGGGACAGCTGAAAAACTGTTTTTT
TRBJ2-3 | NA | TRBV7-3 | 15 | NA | CASSPRQEGRDTQYF | TGTGCCAGCAGCCCCAGACAGGAGGGTAGAGATACGCAGTATTTT
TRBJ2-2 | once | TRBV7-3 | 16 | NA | CASSLTSYPSAGELFF | TGTGCCAGCAGCTTAACCTCCTACCCTAGCGCCGGGGAGCTGTTTTTT
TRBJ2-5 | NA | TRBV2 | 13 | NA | CASTEVSRETQYF | TGTGCCAGCACGGAAGTATCCAGGGAGACCCAGTACTTC
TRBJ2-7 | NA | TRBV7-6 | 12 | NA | CASSNPEGEQYF | TGTGCCAGCAGCAACCCCGAGGGGGAGCAGTACTTC
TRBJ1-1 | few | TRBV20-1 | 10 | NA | CSTRRTEAFF | TGCAGCACTCGGCGCACTGAAGCTTTCTTT
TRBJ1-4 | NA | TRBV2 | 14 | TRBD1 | CASSVDRGNEKLFF | TGTGCCAGCAGTGTAGACAGGGGAAATGAAAAACTGTTTTTT